This section outlines one T cell receptor beta chain sequence together with its context. The CDR3 extends over 16 amino acids. Produced via immunoSEQ multiplex PCR; TCRdb's table is partial and in-frame only. The sample includes about 670,000 clones, 70% to 90% of them seen just once. The sample is drawn from a study of blood T cell repertoires in COVID-19. The sample was peripheral blood. This TCR was recovered from a woman aged 18-29 years with acute or convalescent COVID-19. This chain links TRBV12-2 with TRBJ1-1; the D call TRBD1 from the table was never checked on the DNA. TRBV12-2 counts as a pseudogene. The CDR3 sequence is CASRARGQGFQDEAFF. The CDR3 bases are TGTGCAAGTCGCGCTCGGGGACAGGGGTTTCAGGATGAAGCTTTCTTT.